This TCR beta chain originates from a study of blood T cell repertoires in COVID-19. Study-level background: There were acute and convalescent COVID-19 samples, and they came from the United States, Italy and Spain. Nucleic acid was either cDNA or gDNA, and it came from T cells, B-cell-depleted T cells, or PBMCs.

This clone was recorded once. Original handling: Amplified reference gene primers provided the basis for estimating nucleated cell counts. Profiling relied on immunoSEQ multiplex PCR, and the TCRdb table lists in-frame clones only, not all of them. Clone size and V and J calls were adopted from that table, with D and trimming inferred from the DNA. Of roughly 50,000 clones in the sample, 85% are singletons; the top ten hold 9.5% to 13%. The clonotype comes from a human donor in a cohort sampled during active COVID-19. Sequencing input: peripheral blood.

The CDR3 coding sequence is TGTGCCAGCAGCCAAGATCTCGCCAGCTCTGGAAACACCATATATTTT. Protein product: CASSQDLASSGNTIYF. J is TRBJ1-3 and V is TRBV4-2; unclear D gene. The germline V and J ends were trimmed by 0 bases and 0 bases, with 9 bases remaining between them. Germline assignment: CDR1 LGHNA and CDR2 YNFKEQ. The CDR3 spans 16 residues.